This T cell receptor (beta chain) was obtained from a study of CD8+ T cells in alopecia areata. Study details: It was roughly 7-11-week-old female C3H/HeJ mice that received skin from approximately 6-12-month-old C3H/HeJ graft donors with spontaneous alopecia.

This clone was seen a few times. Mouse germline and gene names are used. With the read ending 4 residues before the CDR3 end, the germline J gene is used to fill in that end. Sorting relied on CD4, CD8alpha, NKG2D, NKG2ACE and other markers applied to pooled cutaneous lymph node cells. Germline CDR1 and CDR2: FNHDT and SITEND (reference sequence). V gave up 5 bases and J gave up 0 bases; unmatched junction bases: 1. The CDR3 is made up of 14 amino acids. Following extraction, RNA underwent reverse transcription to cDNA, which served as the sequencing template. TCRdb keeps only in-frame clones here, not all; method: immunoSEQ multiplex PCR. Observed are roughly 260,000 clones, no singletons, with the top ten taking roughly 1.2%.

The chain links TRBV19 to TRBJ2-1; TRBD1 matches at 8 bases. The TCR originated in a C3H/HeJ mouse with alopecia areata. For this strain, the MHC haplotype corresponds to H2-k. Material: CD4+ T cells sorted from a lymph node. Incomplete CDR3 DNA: TGTGCCAGCAGACAGGGGGATAACTATGCT. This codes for CASRQGDNYA. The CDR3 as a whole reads CASRQGDNYAEQFF.